What follows is one T cell receptor (beta chain) and its context. This table comes from immunoSEQ multiplex PCR, and its TCRdb copy is limited to in-frame clones, with some not included. The sample contains roughly 15,000 clones, around 67% of which appear only once. The CDR3 consists of 17 residues. The germline CDR1 and CDR2 sequences are SGHTS and YDEGEE. The V and J ends lost 3 bases and 0 bases respectively, with 16 bases between them. The sample is drawn from a study of blood T cell repertoires in COVID-19. The receptor was isolated from a boy between 2 and 10 years old with active or convalescent COVID-19. V gene TRBV5-8 combines with J gene TRBJ1-3, with a tentative D call TRBD1 (6 bases). Sequencing input: peripheral blood. CDR3 residues: CASSSRTAIVSGNTIYF. The CDR3 DNA reads as TGTGCCAGCAGCTCTAGGACAGCAATCGTCTCTGGAAACACCATATATTTT.